This is a list of T cell receptor beta chains from one sample in a study of blood T cell repertoires in COVID-19. Generated by immunoSEQ multiplex PCR, the TCRdb table keeps only in-frame clones and is missing some. Of 150,000 to 200,000 clones in the sample, approximately 89% are singletons; the top ten hold around 3.5%. What was sequenced was peripheral blood. These receptors were taken from a man aged 65-85 years with acute or convalescent COVID-19. The CDR3 runs from the conserved cysteine through the conserved F or W. D genes are given only for firm matches. Clone size is shown for a subset of rows, as once, few, many or a class of expanded clone.

CDR3 DNA	CDR3 protein	clone size	V gene	J gene	D gene
TGTGCCAGCAGGCTACTAGCTAGCACAGATACGCAGTATTTT	CASRLLASTDTQYF	-	TRBV5-4	TRBJ2-3	-
TGTGCCATCAGTGAAATAGCGGGGGCCCCGCGGGAGCAGTACTTC	CAISEIAGAPREQYF	once	TRBV10-3	TRBJ2-7	TRBD2
TGCAGCGCCGAGGACAGTCGCACAGATACGCAGTATTTT	CSAEDSRTDTQYF	-	TRBV29-1	TRBJ2-3	-
TGTGCCAGCAGCTTACAACCTGGGGGCAGGGGAAATGGCTACACCTTC	CASSLQPGGRGNGYTF	-	TRBV11-2	TRBJ1-2	-
TGTGCCACCAGCAGAGATCTAAGGCCCCAGCATTTT	CATSRDLRPQHF	-	TRBV15	TRBJ1-5	-
TGTGCCAGCGGCGATTCCAGGGAGACCCAGTACTTC	CASGDSRETQYF	-	TRBV28	TRBJ2-5	-
TGTGCCAGCTTGGGAACAGGGGGCTTGAGCAATCAGCCCCAGCATTTT	CASLGTGGLSNQPQHF	-	TRBV6-6	TRBJ1-5	TRBD1
TGTGCCACCAGCAGAGCTCCCGGGGGTAGCACTGAAGCTTTCTTT	CATSRAPGGSTEAFF	-	TRBV15	TRBJ1-1	-
TGTGCCAGCAGCACTAGGCCCGGGGGGGACTATGGCTACACCTTC	CASSTRPGGDYGYTF	-	TRBV7-2	TRBJ1-2	-
TGTGCCATCAGTGAGACAGAAGAGCAGTACTTC	CAISETEEQYF	-	TRBV10-3	TRBJ2-7	-
TGTGCCAGCAGTACCCCGGCAGGGGGCATAGATACGCAGTATTTT	CASSTPAGGIDTQYF	-	TRBV6-2/TRBV6-3	TRBJ2-3	TRBD1
TGTGCCAGCTCACCAATGCAGGGAGGGACCTACAATGAGCAGTTCTTC	CASSPMQGGTYNEQFF	-	TRBV18	TRBJ2-1	TRBD2
TGTGCCAGCAGCTTCAGGGATGGCTATGGCTACACCTTC	CASSFRDGYGYTF	-	TRBV7-2	TRBJ1-2	-
TGTGCCAGCAGCGACTACGGGACAGTGAACACTGAAGCTTTCTTT	CASSDYGTVNTEAFF	-	TRBV7-6	TRBJ1-1	TRBD1
TGCGCCAGCAGCTGGGCGGGGAAGAGCTCTGGAAACACCATATATTTT	CASSWAGKSSGNTIYF	-	TRBV5-1	TRBJ1-3	-
TGTGCCAGCAGTTTCCGGGTGCCCGGGGAGCTGTTTTTT	CASSFRVPGELFF	few	TRBV12-3/TRBV12-4	TRBJ2-2	-
TGTGCCAGCAGCCCGGTGGGGAGTTATGGCTACACCTTC	CASSPVGSYGYTF	-	TRBV28	TRBJ1-2	-
TGTGCCAGCAGTTACGTGGCGGTGCAGTACTTC	CASSYVAVQYF	-	TRBV6-2/TRBV6-3	TRBJ2-7	-
TGTGCCAGCAGCTTAGTCTGGGGCGAAGCTTTCTTT	CASSLVWGEAFF	-	TRBV7-2	TRBJ1-1	-
TGTGCCGGGCGGGACAGGGGAACCTATGGCTACACCTTC	CAGRDRGTYGYTF	few	TRBV6-6	TRBJ1-2	TRBD1